Each of the 2 T cell receptor beta chains below was sequenced from the same sample in a study of CXCR3-negative and CXCR3-positive naive CD8 T cells. UMI-labeled TRB cDNA libraries were prepared by 5' RACE. No DNA is given; TCRdb re-called the 5' RACE reads and lists each CDR3 protein once. Its listing shows about 38,000 distinct CDR3 sequences. Sequencing was carried out using memory CD8+ T cells from blood. These receptors came from a human donor in good health. Some clones in this sample may be carry-over from other donors' samples.

This chain links TRBV20-1 with TRBJ2-7. CDR1 DFQATT and CDR2 SNEGSKA come from the germline V gene (reference sequence). The CDR3 is made up of 13 amino acids. The CDR3 region is CSARAGNYNEQYF.

The rearrangement joins TRBV4-1 to TRBJ2-1; TCRdb's D gene call, TRBD1, goes unchecked for lack of DNA. Germline loops: CDR1 MGHRA, CDR2 YSYEKL. The CDR3 runs 15 residues. This CDR3 is CASSQGQDPYNEQFF.